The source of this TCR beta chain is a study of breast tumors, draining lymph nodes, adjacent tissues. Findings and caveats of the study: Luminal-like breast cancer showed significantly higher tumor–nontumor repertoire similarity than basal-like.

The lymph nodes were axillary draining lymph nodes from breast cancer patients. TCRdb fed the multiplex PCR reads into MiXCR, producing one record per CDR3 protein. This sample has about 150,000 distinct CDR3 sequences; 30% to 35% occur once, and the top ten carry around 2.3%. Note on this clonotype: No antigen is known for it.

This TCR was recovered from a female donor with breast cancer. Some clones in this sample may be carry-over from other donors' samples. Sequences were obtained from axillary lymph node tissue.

The CDR3 protein is CASSPDSRNYGYTF. For the CDR3, the DNA is TGCGCCAGCAGCCCAGACAGCCGGAACTATGGCTACACCTTC. The V call is TRBV4-1, the J call TRBJ1-2; D might be TRBD1 (5 bases). The CDR3 sequence is 14 residues long. V gave up 4 bases and J gave up 2 bases, with 11 bases separating them. The germline V gene encodes CDR1 MGHRA and CDR2 YSYEKL.